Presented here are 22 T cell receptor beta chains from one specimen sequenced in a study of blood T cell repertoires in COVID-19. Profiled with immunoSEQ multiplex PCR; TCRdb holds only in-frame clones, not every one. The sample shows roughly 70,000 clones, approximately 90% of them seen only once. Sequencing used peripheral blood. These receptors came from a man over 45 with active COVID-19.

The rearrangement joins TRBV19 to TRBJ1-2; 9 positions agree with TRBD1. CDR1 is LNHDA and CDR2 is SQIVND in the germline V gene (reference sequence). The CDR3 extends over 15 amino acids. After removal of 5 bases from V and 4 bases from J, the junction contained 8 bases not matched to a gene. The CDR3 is CASSSGQGYRYGYTF. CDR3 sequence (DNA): TGTGCCAGTAGTTCCGGACAGGGGTACCGCTATGGCTACACCTTC. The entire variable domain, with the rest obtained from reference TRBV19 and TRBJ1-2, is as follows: DGGITQSPKYLFRKEGQNVTLSCEQNLNHDAMYWYRQDPGQGLRLIYYSQIVNDFQKGDIAEGYSVSREKKESFPLTVTSAQKNPTAFYLCASSSGQGYRYGYTFGSGTRLTVV.

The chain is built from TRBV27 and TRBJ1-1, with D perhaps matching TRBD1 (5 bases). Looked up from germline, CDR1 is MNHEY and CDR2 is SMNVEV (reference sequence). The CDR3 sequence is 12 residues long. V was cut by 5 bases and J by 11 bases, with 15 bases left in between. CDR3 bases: TGTGCCAGCAGTCAAACGGGGGACGAGGCTTTCTTT. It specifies CASSQTGDEAFF.

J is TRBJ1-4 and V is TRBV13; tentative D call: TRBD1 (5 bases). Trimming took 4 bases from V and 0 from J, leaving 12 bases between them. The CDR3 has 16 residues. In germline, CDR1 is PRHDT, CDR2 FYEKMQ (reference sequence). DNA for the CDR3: TGTGCCAGCAGCTCGACAGAGACCGCAACTAATGAAAAACTGTTTTTT. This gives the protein CASSSTETATNEKLFF.

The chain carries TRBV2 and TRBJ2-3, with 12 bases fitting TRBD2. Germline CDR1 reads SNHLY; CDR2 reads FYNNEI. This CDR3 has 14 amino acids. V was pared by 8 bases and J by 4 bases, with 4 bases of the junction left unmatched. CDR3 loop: CASRGLAGSDTQYF. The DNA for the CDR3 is TGTGCCAGCCGGGGACTAGCGGGTTCAGATACGCAGTATTTT.

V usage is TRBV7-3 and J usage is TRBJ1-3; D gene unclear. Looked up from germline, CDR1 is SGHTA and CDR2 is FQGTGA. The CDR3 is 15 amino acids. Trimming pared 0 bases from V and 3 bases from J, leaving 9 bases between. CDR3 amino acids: CASSLTSGNGNTIYF. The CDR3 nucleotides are TGTGCCAGCAGCTTAACGTCCGGGAATGGAAACACCATATATTTT.

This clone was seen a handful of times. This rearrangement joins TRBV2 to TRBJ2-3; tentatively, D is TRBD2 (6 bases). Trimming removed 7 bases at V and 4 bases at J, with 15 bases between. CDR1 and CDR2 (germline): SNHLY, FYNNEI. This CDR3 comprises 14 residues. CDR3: CASTQEGGSDTQYF. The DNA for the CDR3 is TGTGCCAGCACCCAGGAGGGAGGCTCAGATACGCAGTATTTT.

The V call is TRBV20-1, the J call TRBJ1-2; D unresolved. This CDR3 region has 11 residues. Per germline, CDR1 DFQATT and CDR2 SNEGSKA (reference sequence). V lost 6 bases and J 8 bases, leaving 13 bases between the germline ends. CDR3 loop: CSASGGIGYTF. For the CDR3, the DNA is TGCAGTGCAAGTGGAGGTATCGGCTACACCTTC.

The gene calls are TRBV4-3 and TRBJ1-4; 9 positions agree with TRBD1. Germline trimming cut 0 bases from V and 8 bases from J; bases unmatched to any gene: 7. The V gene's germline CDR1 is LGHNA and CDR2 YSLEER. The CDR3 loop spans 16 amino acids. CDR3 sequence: CASSQDYDRGREKLFF. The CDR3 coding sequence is TGCGCCAGCAGCCAAGATTACGACAGGGGGAGGGAAAAACTGTTTTTT.

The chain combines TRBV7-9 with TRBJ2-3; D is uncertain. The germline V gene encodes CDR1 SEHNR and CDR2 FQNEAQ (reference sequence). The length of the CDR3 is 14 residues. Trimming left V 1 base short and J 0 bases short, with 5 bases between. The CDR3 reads CASSLDLSTDTQYF. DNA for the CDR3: TGTGCCAGCAGCTTAGATCTCAGCACAGATACGCAGTATTTT.

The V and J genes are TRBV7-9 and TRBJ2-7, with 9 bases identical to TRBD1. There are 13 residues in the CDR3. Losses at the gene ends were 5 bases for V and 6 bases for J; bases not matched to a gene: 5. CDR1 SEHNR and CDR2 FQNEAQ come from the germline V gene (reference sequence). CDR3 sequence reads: CASSRTGGSEQYF. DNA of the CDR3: TGTGCCAGCAGCCGTACAGGGGGCTCCGAGCAGTACTTC.

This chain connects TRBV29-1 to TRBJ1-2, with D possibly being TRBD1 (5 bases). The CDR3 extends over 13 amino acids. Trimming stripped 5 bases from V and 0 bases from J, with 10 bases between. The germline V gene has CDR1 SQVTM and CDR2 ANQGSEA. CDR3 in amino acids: CSVTPTANYGYTF. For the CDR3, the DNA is TGCAGCGTTACCCCGACAGCTAACTATGGCTACACCTTC.

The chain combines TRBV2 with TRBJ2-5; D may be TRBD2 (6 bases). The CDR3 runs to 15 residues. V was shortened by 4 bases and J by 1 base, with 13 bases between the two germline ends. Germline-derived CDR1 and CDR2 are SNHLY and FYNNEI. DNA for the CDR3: TGTGCCAGCAGTGGAGACCAGGGAGGCCAAGAGACCCAGTACTTC. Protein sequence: CASSGDQGGQETQYF.

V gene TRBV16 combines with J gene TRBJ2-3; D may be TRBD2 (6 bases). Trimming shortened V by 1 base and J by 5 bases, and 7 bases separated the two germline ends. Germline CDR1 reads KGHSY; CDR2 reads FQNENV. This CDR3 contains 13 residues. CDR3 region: CASSQFSGDTQYF. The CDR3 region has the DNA TGTGCCAGCAGCCAATTTAGCGGAGATACGCAGTATTTT.

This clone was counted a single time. The CDR3 DNA reads TGTGCTACCCTCGGTTTCTACAATGAGCAGTTCTTC. This gives the protein CATLGFYNEQFF. The V gene is TRBV19, the J gene TRBJ2-1; D is uncertain. CDR3 length: 12 amino acids. CDR1 LNHDA and CDR2 SQIVND come from the germline V gene (reference sequence).

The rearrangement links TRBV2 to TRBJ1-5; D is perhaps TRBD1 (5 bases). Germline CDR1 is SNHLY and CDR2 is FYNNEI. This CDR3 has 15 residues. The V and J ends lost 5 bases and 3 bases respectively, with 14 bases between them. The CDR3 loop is CASSPGGGNNQPQHF. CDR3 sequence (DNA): TGTGCCAGCAGTCCGGGGGGGGGAAACAATCAGCCCCAGCATTTT. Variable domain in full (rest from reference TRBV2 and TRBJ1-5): EPEVTQTPSHQVTQMGQEVILRCVPISNHLYFYWYRQILGQKVEFLVSFYNNEISEKSEIFDDQFSVERPDGSNFTLKIRSTKLEDSAMYFCASSPGGGNNQPQHFGDGTRLSIL.

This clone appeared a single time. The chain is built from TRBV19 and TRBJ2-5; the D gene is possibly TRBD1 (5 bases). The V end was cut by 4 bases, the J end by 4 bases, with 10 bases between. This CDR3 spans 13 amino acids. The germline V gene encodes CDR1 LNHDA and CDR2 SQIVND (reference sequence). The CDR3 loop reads CASSTRGSETQYF. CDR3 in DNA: TGTGCCAGTAGTACTAGGGGTTCAGAGACCCAGTACTTC.

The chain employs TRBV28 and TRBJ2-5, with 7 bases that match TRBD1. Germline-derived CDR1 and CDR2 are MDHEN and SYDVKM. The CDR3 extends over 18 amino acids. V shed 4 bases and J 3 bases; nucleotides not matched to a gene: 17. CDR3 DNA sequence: TGTGCCAGCAGTTCCGCCTGGCCCGGGACAGTAGGGAAAGAGACCCAGTACTTC. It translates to CASSSAWPGTVGKETQYF.

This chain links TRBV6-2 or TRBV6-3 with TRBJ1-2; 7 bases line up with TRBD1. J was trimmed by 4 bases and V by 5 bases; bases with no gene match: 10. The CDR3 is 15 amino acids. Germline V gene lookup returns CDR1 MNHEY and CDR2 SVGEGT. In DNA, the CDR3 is TGTGCCAGCAGTGGAAGGACAGGATCGCTCTATGGCTACACCTTC. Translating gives CASSGRTGSLYGYTF.

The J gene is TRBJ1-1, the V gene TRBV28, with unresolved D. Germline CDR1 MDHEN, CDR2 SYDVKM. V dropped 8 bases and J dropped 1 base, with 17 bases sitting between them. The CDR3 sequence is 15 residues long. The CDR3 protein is CASGVRGLRNTEAFF. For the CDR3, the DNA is TGTGCCAGCGGGGTTCGAGGGCTTCGGAACACTGAAGCTTTCTTT. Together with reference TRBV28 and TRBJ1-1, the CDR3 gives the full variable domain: DVKVTQSSRYLVKRTGEKVFLECVQDMDHENMFWYRQDPGLGLRLIYFSYDVKMKEKGDIPEGYSVSREKKERFSLILESASTNQTSMYLCASGVRGLRNTEAFFGQGTRLTVV.

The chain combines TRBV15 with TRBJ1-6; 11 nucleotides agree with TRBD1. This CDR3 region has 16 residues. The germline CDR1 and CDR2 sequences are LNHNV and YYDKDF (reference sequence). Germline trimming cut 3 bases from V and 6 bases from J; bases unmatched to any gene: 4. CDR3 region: CATSRGDRGFNSPLHF. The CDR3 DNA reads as TGTGCCACCAGCAGGGGGGACAGGGGGTTTAATTCACCCCTCCACTTT.

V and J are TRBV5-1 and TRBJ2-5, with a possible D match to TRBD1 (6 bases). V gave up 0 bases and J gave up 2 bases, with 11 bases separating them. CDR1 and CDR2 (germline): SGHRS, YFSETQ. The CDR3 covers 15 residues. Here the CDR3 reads CASSLAGTPQETQYF. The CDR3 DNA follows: TGCGCCAGCAGCTTGGCCGGGACACCACAAGAGACCCAGTACTTC. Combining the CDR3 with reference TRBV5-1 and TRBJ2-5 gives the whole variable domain KAGVTQTPRYLIKTRGQQVTLSCSPISGHRSVSWYQQTPGQGLQFLFEYFSETQRNKGNFPGRFSGRQFSNSRSEMNVSTLELGDSALYLCASSLAGTPQETQYFGPGTRLLVL.

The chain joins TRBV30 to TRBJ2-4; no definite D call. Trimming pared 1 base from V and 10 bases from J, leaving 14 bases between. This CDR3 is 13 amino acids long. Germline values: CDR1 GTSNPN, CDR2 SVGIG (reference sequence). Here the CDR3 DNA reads TGTGCCTGGAGTGAGTGGGCAGCCAGAATTCAGTACTTC. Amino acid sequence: CAWSEWAARIQYF.